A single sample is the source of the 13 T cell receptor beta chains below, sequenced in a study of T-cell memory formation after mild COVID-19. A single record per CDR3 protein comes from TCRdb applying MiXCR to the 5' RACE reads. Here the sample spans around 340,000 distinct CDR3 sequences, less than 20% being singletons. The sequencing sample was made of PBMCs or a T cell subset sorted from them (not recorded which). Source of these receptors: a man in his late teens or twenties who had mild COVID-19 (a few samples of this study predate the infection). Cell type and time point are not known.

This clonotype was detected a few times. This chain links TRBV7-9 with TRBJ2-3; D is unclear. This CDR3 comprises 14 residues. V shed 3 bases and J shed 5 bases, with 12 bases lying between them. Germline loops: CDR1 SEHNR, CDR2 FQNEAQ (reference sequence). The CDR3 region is CASSFLGSRDTQYF. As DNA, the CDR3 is TGTGCCAGCAGCTTCTTGGGATCAAGAGATACGCAGTATTTT.

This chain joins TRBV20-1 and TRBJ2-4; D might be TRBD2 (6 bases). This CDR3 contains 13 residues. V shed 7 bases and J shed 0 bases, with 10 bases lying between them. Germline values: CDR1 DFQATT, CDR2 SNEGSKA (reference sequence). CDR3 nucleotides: TGCAGTGTTCGGGGACTAGCCAAAAACATTCAGTACTTC. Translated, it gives CSVRGLAKNIQYF.

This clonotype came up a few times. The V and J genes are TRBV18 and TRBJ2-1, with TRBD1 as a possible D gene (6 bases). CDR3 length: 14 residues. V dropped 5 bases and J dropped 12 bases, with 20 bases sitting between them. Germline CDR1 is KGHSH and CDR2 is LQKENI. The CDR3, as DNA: TGTGCCAGCTCAGCCGTCCCGACAGGCCTAGGGCAGTTCTTC. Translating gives CASSAVPTGLGQFF.

This chain's CDR3 is CAISLTGVRNQPQHF. CDR3 nucleotide sequence: TGTGCCATCAGTCTCACAGGGGTTCGCAATCAGCCCCAGCATTTT. The chain uses TRBV10-3 and TRBJ1-5; 7 bases are a match to TRBD1. Germline trimming cut 5 bases from V and 2 bases from J; bases unmatched to any gene: 6. Germline V gene lookup returns CDR1 ENHRY and CDR2 SYGVKD. This CDR3 region has 15 residues.

CDR3 coding DNA: TGTGCCAGCAGTTCCGGGGACAGCGCACTCACAGAGACCCAGTACTTC. The encoded protein is CASSSGDSALTETQYF. This chain links TRBV6-2 or TRBV6-3 with TRBJ2-5; 7 bases align to TRBD1. Losses at the gene ends were 4 bases for V and 4 bases for J; bases not matched to a gene: 12. Germline V gives CDR1 MNHEY, CDR2 SVGEGT. The CDR3 has 16 residues.

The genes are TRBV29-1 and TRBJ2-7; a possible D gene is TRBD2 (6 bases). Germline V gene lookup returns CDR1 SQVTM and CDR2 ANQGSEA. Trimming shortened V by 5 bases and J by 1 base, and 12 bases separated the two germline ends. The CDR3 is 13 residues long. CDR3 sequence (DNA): TGCAGCGTTATACTAGCCCCGTCCTACGAGCAGTACGTC. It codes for CSVILAPSYEQYV.

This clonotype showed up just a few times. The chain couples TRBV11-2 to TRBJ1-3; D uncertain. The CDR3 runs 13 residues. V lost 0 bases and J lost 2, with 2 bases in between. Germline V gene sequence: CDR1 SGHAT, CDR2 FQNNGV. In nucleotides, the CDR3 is TGTGCCAGCAGCTTAGATGCTGGAAACACCATATATTTT. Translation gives CASSLDAGNTIYF.

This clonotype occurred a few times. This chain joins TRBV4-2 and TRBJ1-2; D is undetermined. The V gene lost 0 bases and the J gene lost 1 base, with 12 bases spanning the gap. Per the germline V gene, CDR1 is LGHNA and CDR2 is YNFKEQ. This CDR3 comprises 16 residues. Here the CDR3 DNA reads TGTGCCAGCAGCCAAGATATGGGTTCGGATAACTATGGCTACACCTTC. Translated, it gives CASSQDMGSDNYGYTF.

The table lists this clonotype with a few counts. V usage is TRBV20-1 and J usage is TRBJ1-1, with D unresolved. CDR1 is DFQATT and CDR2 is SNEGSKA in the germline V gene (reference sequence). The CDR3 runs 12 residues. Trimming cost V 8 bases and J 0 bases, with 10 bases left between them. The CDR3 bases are TGCAGTCGTGAGGTGATGAACACTGAAGCTTTCTTT. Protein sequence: CSREVMNTEAFF.

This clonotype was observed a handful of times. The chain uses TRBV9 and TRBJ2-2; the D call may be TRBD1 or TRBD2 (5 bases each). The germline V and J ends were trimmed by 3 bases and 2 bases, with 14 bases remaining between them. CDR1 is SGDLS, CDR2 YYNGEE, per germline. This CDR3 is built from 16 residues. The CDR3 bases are TGTGCCAGCAGCGCTAACCCGGGACGAAACACCGGGGAGCTGTTTTTT. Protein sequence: CASSANPGRNTGELFF.

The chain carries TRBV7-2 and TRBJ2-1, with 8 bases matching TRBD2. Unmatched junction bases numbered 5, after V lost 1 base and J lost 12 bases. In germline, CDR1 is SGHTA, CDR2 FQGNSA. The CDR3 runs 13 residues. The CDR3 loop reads CASSLGREGWQFF. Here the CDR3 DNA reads TGTGCCAGCAGCTTAGGACGGGAGGGCTGGCAGTTCTTC.

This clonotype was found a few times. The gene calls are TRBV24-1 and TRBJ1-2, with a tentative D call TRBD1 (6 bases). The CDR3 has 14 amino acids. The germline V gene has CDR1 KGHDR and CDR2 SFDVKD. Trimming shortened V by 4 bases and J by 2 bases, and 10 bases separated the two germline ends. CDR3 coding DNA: TGTGCCACCAGTGACTCCCAGGGGAACTATGGCTACACCTTC. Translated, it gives CATSDSQGNYGYTF.

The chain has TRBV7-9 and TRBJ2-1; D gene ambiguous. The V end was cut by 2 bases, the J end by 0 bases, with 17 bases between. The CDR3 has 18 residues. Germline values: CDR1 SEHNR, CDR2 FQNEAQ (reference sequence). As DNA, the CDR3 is TGTGCCAGCAGCTTACGTCGGACGGATAAACGCTCCTACAATGAGCAGTTCTTC. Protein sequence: CASSLRRTDKRSYNEQFF.